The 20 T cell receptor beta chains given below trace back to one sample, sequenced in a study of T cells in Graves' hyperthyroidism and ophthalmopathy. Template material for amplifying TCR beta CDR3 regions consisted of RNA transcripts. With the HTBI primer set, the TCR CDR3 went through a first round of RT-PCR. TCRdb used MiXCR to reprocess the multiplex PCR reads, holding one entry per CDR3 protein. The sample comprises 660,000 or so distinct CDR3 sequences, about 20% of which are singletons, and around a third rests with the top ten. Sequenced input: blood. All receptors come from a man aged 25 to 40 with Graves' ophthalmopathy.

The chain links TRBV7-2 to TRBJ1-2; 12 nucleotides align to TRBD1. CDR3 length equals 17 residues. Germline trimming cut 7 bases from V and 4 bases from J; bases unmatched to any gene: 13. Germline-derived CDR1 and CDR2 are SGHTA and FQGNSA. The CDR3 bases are TGTGCCAGCACACCGGGACAGGGGGCCCAGCAAATCTATGGCTACACCTTC. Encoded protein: CASTPGQGAQQIYGYTF.

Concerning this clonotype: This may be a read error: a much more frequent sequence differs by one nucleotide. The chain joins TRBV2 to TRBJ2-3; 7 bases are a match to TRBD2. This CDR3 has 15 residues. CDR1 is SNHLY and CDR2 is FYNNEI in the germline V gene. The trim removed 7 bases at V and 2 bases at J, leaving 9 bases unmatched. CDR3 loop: CASTGVSGFTDTQYF. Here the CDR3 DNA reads TGTGCCAGCACTGGAGTTAGCGGGTTCACAGATACGCAGTATTTT.

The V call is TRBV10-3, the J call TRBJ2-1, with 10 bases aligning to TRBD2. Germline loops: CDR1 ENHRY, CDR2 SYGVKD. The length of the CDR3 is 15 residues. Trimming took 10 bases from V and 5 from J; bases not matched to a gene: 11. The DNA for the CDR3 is TGTGCCACCTTCCCCGGGACTAGCGAAAACAATGAGCAGTTCTTC. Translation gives CATFPGTSENNEQFF.

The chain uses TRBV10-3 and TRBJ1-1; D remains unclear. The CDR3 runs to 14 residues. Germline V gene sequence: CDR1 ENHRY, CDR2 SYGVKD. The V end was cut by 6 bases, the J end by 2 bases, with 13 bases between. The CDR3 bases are TGTGCCATCAGGGGAGACACCCTAAACACTGAAGCTTTCTTT. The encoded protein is CAIRGDTLNTEAFF.

DNA for the CDR3: TGCAGTGCTAGTGTTGGCTATCGGAATCAGCCCCAGCATTTT. Translated: CSASVGYRNQPQHF. This chain links TRBV20-1 with TRBJ1-5; D is unclear. V lost 3 bases to trimming and J lost 4 bases, with 13 bases between them. Germline V gene data show CDR1 as DFQATT and CDR2 as SNEGSKA (reference sequence). CDR3 length: 14 amino acids.

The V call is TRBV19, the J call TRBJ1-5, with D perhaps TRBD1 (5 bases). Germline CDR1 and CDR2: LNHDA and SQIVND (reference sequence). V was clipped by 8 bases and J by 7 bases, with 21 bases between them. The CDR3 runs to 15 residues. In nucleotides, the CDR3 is TGTGCCAGTGAGCCGGAGGCGGGGGGTAGCCAGCCCCAGCATTTT. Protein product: CASEPEAGGSQPQHF. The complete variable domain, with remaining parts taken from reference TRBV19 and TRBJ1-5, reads DGGITQSPKYLFRKEGQNVTLSCEQNLNHDAMYWYRQDPGQGLRLIYYSQIVNDFQKGDIAEGYSVSREKKESFPLTVTSAQKNPTAFYLCASEPEAGGSQPQHFGDGTRLSIL.

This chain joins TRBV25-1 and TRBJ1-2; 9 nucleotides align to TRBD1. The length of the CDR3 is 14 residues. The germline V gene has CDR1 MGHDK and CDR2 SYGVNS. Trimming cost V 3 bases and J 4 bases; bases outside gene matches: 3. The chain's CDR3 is CASSDLGQGYGYTF. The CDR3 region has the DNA TGTGCCAGCAGTGACCTGGGACAGGGCTATGGCTACACCTTC.

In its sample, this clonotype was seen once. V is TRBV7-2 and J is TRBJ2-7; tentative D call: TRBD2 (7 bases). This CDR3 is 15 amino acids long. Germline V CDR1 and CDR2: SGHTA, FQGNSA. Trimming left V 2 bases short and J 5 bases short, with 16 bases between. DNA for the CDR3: TGTGCCAGCAGCTTAAAGGGGGGGGGCGCCGACGAGCAGTACTTC. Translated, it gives CASSLKGGGADEQYF.

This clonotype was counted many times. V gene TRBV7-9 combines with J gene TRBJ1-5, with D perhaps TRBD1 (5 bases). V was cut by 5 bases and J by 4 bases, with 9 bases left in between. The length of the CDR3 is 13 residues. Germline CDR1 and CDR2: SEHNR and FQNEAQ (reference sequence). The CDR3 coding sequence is TGTGCCAGCAGCGACAGCCTTAATCAGCCCCAGCATTTT. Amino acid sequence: CASSDSLNQPQHF.

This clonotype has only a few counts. CDR3 in DNA: TGTGCCAGCAGTTTTATGGGGGCAAGCAATCAGCCCCAGCATTTT. Its protein product is CASSFMGASNQPQHF. The rearrangement uses TRBV12-3 or TRBV12-4 and TRBJ1-5; D is possibly TRBD1 (6 bases). The CDR3 has 15 residues. With 3 bases removed from V and 1 base from J, the gap between germline ends came to 10 bases.

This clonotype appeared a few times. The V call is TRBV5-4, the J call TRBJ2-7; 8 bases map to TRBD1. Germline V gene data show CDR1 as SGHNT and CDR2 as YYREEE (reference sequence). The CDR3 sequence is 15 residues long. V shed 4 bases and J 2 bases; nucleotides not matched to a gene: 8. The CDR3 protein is CASSPDRARTYEQYF. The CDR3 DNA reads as TGTGCCAGCAGCCCGGACAGGGCGAGGACCTACGAGCAGTACTTC.

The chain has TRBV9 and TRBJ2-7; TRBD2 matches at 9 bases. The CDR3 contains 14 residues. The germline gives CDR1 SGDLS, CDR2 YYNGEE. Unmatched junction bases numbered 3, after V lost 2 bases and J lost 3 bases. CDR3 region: CASSVGTSNYEQYF. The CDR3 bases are TGTGCCAGCAGCGTCGGGACTAGCAACTACGAGCAGTACTTC.

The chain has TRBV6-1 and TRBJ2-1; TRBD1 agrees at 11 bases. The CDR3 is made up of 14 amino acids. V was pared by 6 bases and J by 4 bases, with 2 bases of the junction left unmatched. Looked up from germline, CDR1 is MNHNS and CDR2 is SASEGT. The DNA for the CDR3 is TGTGCCAGCAGGGGACAGGGGGTATACAATGAGCAGTTCTTC. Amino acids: CASRGQGVYNEQFF.

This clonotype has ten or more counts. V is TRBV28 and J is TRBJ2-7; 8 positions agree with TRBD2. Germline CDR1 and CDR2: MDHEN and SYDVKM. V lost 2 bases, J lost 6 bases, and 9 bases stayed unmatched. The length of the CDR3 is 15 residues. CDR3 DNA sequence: TGTGCCAGCAGTTTAAAACGGGAGGGCCTTCGCGAGCAGTACTTC. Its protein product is CASSLKREGLREQYF.

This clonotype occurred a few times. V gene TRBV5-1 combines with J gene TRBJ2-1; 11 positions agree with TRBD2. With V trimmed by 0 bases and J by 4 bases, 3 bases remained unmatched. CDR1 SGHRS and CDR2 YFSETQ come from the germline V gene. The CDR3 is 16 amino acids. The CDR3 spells CASSLEPSGRYNEQFF. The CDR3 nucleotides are TGCGCCAGCAGCTTGGAGCCTAGCGGGAGGTACAATGAGCAGTTCTTC.

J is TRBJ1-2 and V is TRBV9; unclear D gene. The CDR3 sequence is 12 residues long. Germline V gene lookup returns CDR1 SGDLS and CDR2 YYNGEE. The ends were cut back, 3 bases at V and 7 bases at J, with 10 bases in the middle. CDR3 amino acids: CASSGARAGYTF. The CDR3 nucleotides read TGTGCCAGCAGCGGGGCCAGAGCTGGCTACACCTTC.

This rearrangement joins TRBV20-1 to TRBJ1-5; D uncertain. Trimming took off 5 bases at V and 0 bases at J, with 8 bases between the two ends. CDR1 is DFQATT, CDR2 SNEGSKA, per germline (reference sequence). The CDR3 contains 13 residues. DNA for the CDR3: TGCAGTGCTGTCAAGAATAGCAATCAGCCCCAGCATTTT. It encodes CSAVKNSNQPQHF.

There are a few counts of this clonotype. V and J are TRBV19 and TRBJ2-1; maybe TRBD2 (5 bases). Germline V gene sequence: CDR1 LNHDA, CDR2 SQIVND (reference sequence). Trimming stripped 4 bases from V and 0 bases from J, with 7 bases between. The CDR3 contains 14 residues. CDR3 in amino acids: CASSTEVSYNEQFF. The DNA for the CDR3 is TGTGCCAGTAGTACGGAGGTCTCCTACAATGAGCAGTTCTTC.

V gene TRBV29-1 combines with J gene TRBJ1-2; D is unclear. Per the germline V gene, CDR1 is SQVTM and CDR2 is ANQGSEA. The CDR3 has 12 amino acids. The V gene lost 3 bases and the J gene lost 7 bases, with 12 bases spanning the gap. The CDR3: CSVEIDMSGYTF. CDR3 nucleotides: TGCAGCGTTGAGATAGATATGAGTGGCTACACCTTC.

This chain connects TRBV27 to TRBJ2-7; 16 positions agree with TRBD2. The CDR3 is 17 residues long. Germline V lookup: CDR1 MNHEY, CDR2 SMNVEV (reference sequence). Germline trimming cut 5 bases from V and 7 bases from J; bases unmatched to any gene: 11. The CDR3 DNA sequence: TGTGCCAGCAGTCCAAGCCGGGGACTAGCGGGAGGGCGTGAGCAGTACTTC. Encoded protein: CASSPSRGLAGGREQYF.